Each of the 24 T cell receptor beta chains below was sequenced from the same sample in a study of blood T cell repertoires in COVID-19. This table comes from immunoSEQ multiplex PCR, and its TCRdb copy is limited to in-frame clones, with some not included. The sample lists approximately 200,000 clones, over 75% seen once, with 12% in the top ten. The source material was peripheral blood. These receptors originate from a woman in her fifties or sixties with acute or convalescent COVID-19.

This chain uses TRBV28 with TRBJ1-5; D not resolved. The CDR3 runs to 14 residues. Trimming removed 5 bases at V and 5 bases at J, with 13 bases between. CDR1 and CDR2 from the germline V gene are MDHEN and SYDVKM. The CDR3 nucleotides read TGTGCCAGCAGTCTTGACAAAATCGATCAGCCCCAGCATTTT. Its translation: CASSLDKIDQPQHF.

This rearrangement joins TRBV18 to TRBJ1-3; 10 nucleotides align to TRBD1. V was clipped by 5 bases and J by 2 bases; unmatched bases: 0. Germline CDR1 KGHSH, CDR2 LQKENI. The CDR3 spans 14 residues. The CDR3 loop reads CASSGTGAGNTIYF. In nucleotides, the CDR3 is TGTGCCAGCTCAGGGACAGGGGCTGGAAACACCATATATTTT.

J is TRBJ2-7 and V is TRBV5-8; 9 bases align to TRBD1. Trimming at V came to 4 bases and at J to 5 bases, leaving 10 bases not matched to a gene. This CDR3 contains 15 residues. The V gene's germline CDR1 is SGHTS and CDR2 YDEGEE. The DNA for the CDR3 is TGTGCCAGCAGCGCCCGACAGGGGGGTTTTCACGAGCAGTACTTC. Its protein product is CASSARQGGFHEQYF.

The chain has TRBV30 and TRBJ2-7; 7 positions match TRBD1. The CDR3 runs to 13 residues. V lost 3 bases to trimming and J lost 2 bases; unmatched junction nucleotides: 4. The germline gives CDR1 GTSNPN, CDR2 SVGIG (reference sequence). CDR3 sequence reads: CAWRQGLTYEQYF. CDR3 nucleotides: TGTGCCTGGAGACAGGGGCTTACCTACGAGCAGTACTTC.

The genes are TRBV19 and TRBJ2-1; TRBD1 matches at 7 bases. The germline V gene has CDR1 LNHDA and CDR2 SQIVND (reference sequence). The CDR3 extends over 15 amino acids. The V gene end was trimmed by 4 bases and the J gene end by 12 bases; junction bases not matched to a gene: 15. The CDR3 region is CASSTPGQWDASQFF. The CDR3 nucleotides are TGTGCCAGTAGTACCCCGGGACAGTGGGATGCTTCGCAGTTCTTC.

The gene calls are TRBV30 and TRBJ1-1; D gene ambiguous. Germline V gene sequence: CDR1 GTSNPN, CDR2 SVGIG (reference sequence). V was shortened by 3 bases and J by 1 base, with 9 bases between the two germline ends. The CDR3 contains 13 residues. CDR3 loop: CAWRDFQNTEAFF. DNA for the CDR3: TGTGCCTGGAGGGACTTTCAGAACACTGAAGCTTTCTTT.

The chain couples TRBV5-1 to TRBJ1-2; 7 nucleotides agree with TRBD1. Unmatched junction bases numbered 20, after V lost 4 bases and J lost 2 bases. CDR1 SGHRS and CDR2 YFSETQ come from the germline V gene. This CDR3 comprises 19 residues. The CDR3 coding sequence is TGCGCCAGCAGCCAAGGCTGGGACAGCACTACCCGTCCAAACTATGGCTACACCTTC. Translation gives CASSQGWDSTTRPNYGYTF. Complete variable domain (other parts from reference TRBV5-1 and TRBJ1-2): KAGVTQTPRYLIKTRGQQVTLSCSPISGHRSVSWYQQTPGQGLQFLFEYFSETQRNKGNFPGRFSGRQFSNSRSEMNVSTLELGDSALYLCASSQGWDSTTRPNYGYTFGSGTRLTVV.

V and J are TRBV5-1 and TRBJ2-1; D is perhaps TRBD2 (7 bases). In germline, CDR1 is SGHRS, CDR2 YFSETQ. The CDR3 is 15 residues long. V was clipped by 0 bases and J by 6 bases, with 13 bases between them. CDR3 amino acids: CASSLGPGGGNEQFF. The DNA for the CDR3 is TGCGCCAGCAGCTTGGGGCCGGGGGGCGGCAATGAGCAGTTCTTC. The full variable domain, rest sourced from reference TRBV5-1 and TRBJ2-1, is KAGVTQTPRYLIKTRGQQVTLSCSPISGHRSVSWYQQTPGQGLQFLFEYFSETQRNKGNFPGRFSGRQFSNSRSEMNVSTLELGDSALYLCASSLGPGGGNEQFFGPGTRLTVL.

Remarks on this clone: Given the absence of the conserved phenylalanine or tryptophan at the CDR3 end, a read error is likely. No DNA is shown, since the ends of the CDR3 on it are uncertain; the CDR3 is the one TCRdb lists. This sequence joins TRBV10-1 and TRBJ1-4; TRBD1 was called by the table and not checked on the DNA. Germline lookup yields CDR1 WNHNN and CDR2 SYGVQD (reference sequence). The CDR3 contains 11 residues when both ends are counted. CDR3 protein: CAGILGGTGPR.

This rearrangement joins TRBV7-2 to TRBJ1-2, with D hard to call. CDR3 length: 14 amino acids. Per the germline V gene, CDR1 is SGHTA and CDR2 is FQGNSA. Trimming pared 1 base from V and 6 bases from J, leaving 12 bases between. The CDR3 DNA follows: TGTGCCAGCAGCTTAGTCGCAACCGGGGATGGCTACACCTTC. It translates to CASSLVATGDGYTF.

The genes are TRBV5-1 and TRBJ1-1, with TRBD1 identical over 8 bases. This CDR3 comprises 15 residues. V dropped 4 bases and J dropped 8; count of bases not matched to a gene: 13. Germline CDR1 reads SGHRS; CDR2 reads YFSETQ. For the CDR3, the DNA is TGCGCCAGCAGCGCAAGCCCAGGGGGCTCGGGGGAAGCTTTCTTT. This sequence encodes CASSASPGGSGEAFF.

The gene calls are TRBV5-1 and TRBJ2-7; 11 bases line up with TRBD2. CDR1 and CDR2 from the germline V gene are SGHRS and YFSETQ. The CDR3 length is 18 residues. Germline trimming cut 2 bases from V and 6 bases from J; bases unmatched to any gene: 16. As DNA, the CDR3 is TGCGCCAGCAGCTTCATAGCGGGAGGGTCGGTGGGACGGGTCGAGCAGTACTTC. This translates into CASSFIAGGSVGRVEQYF.

This clone was seen a single time. CDR3 amino acids: CASARQGNTEAFF. CDR3 in DNA: TGTGCCAGCGCGAGACAGGGGAACACTGAAGCTTTCTTT. The rearrangement links TRBV11-2 to TRBJ1-1; 7 bases are a match to TRBD1. Germline assignment: CDR1 SGHAT and CDR2 FQNNGV. The CDR3 contains 13 residues. Unmatched junction bases numbered 4, after V lost 8 bases and J lost 1 base.

This chain links TRBV12-5 with TRBJ1-5; a possible D gene is TRBD1 (5 bases). There are 15 residues in the CDR3. Looked up from germline, CDR1 is LGHNT and CDR2 is FRNRAP. With 3 bases removed from V and 6 bases from J, the gap between germline ends came to 15 bases. As DNA, the CDR3 is TGTGCTAGTGGTTTAGAGGGAGGGGTCATTCAGCCCCAGCATTTT. Encoded protein: CASGLEGGVIQPQHF.

The chain recombines TRBV5-4 with TRBJ1-6, with TRBD1 identical over 7 bases. This CDR3 is 15 amino acids long. V lost 4 bases to trimming and J lost 6 bases; unmatched junction nucleotides: 7. Germline CDR1 SGHNT, CDR2 YYREEE (reference sequence). The CDR3 loop is CASSPRGQLNSPLHF. CDR3 nucleotides: TGTGCCAGCAGCCCCCGGGGACAGCTTAATTCACCCCTCCACTTT.

The rearrangement uses TRBV6-5 and TRBJ1-2; 8 positions agree with TRBD1. Germline V lookup: CDR1 MNHEY, CDR2 SVGAGI. J lost 6 bases, V lost 2 bases, and 2 bases had no gene match. CDR3 length equals 13 residues. This CDR3 reads CASSYLTGDGYTF. CDR3 nucleotides: TGTGCCAGCAGTTACCTGACAGGGGATGGCTACACCTTC.

The chain combines TRBV2 with TRBJ2-2, with 7 bases that match TRBD1. The CDR3 covers 14 residues. The germline V gene has CDR1 SNHLY and CDR2 FYNNEI. J gave up 4 bases and V 6 bases, and 5 bases lay outside the gene matches. The CDR3 is CASRRDSFTGELFF. CDR3 coding DNA: TGTGCCAGCAGAAGGGACAGCTTCACCGGGGAGCTGTTTTTT.

This rearrangement joins TRBV18 to TRBJ1-5, with 7 bases that match TRBD1. This CDR3 spans 14 amino acids. V shed 4 bases and J 2 bases; nucleotides not matched to a gene: 2. The germline V gene encodes CDR1 KGHSH and CDR2 LQKENI. The CDR3 sequence is CASSRGTGNQPQHF. As DNA, the CDR3 is TGTGCCAGCTCACGAGGGACAGGCAATCAGCCCCAGCATTTT.

The gene calls are TRBV28 and TRBJ1-3; maybe TRBD1 (6 bases). This CDR3 spans 15 amino acids. The V end lost 5 bases, the J end lost 0 bases, and 11 bases lay between the germline ends. CDR1 MDHEN and CDR2 SYDVKM come from the germline V gene. This CDR3 reads CASSPSRGSGNTIYF. CDR3 DNA: TGTGCCAGCAGTCCCAGCAGGGGCTCTGGAAACACCATATATTTT.

CDR3 in amino acids: CASSLGVAGGKETQYF. The CDR3 nucleotides are TGTGCCAGCAGCTTAGGAGTAGCGGGGGGAAAAGAGACCCAGTACTTC. This chain links TRBV7-6 with TRBJ2-5, with TRBD2 matching 10 bases. The germline gives CDR1 SGHVS, CDR2 FNYEAQ. J gave up 3 bases and V 1 base, and 5 bases lay outside the gene matches. The CDR3 consists of 16 residues.

The chain recombines TRBV7-8 with TRBJ1-1, with no clear D. V shed 5 bases and J shed 5 bases, with 21 bases lying between them. The CDR3 sequence is 16 residues long. Germline CDR1 is SGHVS and CDR2 is FQNEAQ. Written as DNA, the CDR3 is TGTGCCAGCAGCCCGATGGGGATCGCTGCGGGGACTGAAGCTTTCTTT. It is translated as CASSPMGIAAGTEAFF.

This chain uses TRBV3-1 (or the pseudogene TRBV3-2) with TRBJ2-7; a weak D match, TRBD1 (6 bases). Trimming took off 0 bases at V and 7 bases at J, with 19 bases between the two ends. The germline V gene encodes CDR1 LGHDT and CDR2 YNNKEL (reference sequence). This CDR3 has 16 amino acids. The DNA for the CDR3 is TGTGCCAGCAGCCAAGATCCCGGCAGGGGTACGCGGGAGCAGTACTTC. This encodes CASSQDPGRGTREQYF.

This clone appeared once. At one end the junction does not follow the germline gene, possibly because of a read error. The rearrangement links TRBV3-1 (or the pseudogene TRBV3-2) to TRBJ2-1; 10 nucleotides match TRBD1. Germline lookup yields CDR1 LGHDT and CDR2 YNNKEL (reference sequence). This CDR3 comprises 20 residues. CDR3 in amino acids: CASTQNRDRGLPSSYNEQFF. The CDR3 bases are TGTGCCAGCACCCAAAACCGGGACAGGGGTCTCCCGAGCTCCTACAATGAGCAGTTCTTC.

The chain is built from TRBV19 and TRBJ1-5, with 9 bases identical to TRBD1. CDR3 length: 13 residues. V lost 5 bases, J lost 12 bases, and 8 bases stayed unmatched. Per germline, CDR1 LNHDA and CDR2 SQIVND (reference sequence). CDR3 sequence reads: CASSFPDRGSQHF. The CDR3 coding sequence is TGTGCCAGTAGTTTCCCGGACAGGGGAAGCCAGCATTTT.